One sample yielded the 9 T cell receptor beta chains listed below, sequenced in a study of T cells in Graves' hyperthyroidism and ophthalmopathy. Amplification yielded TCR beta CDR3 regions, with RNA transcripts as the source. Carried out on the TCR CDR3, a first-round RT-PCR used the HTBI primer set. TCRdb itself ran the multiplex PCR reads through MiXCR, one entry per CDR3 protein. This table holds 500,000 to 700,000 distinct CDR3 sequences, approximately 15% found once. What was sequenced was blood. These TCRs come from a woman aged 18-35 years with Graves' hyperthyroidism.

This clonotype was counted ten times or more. In DNA form, the CDR3 reads TGTGCCTGGAGTGGCCAAGCGGGATACGAGCAGTACTTC. Its protein is CAWSGQAGYEQYF. The chain recombines TRBV30 with TRBJ2-7; 7 positions agree with TRBD2. The germline V gene has CDR1 GTSNPN and CDR2 SVGIG (reference sequence). The CDR3 runs 13 residues. With 1 base clipped from V and 4 bases from J, the junction kept 4 bases outside the gene matches.

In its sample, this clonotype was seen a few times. CDR3 residues: CAISAPPGQVGNEQFF. The DNA for the CDR3 is TGTGCCATCAGTGCACCGCCTGGGCAGGTAGGGAATGAGCAGTTCTTC. The V gene is TRBV10-3, the J gene TRBJ2-1; D not resolved. CDR3 length: 16 amino acids. The germline CDR1 and CDR2 sequences are ENHRY and SYGVKD. Trimming took off 4 bases at V and 7 bases at J, with 20 bases between the two ends.

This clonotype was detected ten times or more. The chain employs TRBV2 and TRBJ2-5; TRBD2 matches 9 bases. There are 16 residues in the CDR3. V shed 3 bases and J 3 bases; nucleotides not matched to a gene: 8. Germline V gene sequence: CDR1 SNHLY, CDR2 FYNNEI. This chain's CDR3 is CASSDWGIAGEETQYF. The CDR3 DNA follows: TGTGCCAGCAGTGATTGGGGGATAGCGGGAGAAGAGACCCAGTACTTC.

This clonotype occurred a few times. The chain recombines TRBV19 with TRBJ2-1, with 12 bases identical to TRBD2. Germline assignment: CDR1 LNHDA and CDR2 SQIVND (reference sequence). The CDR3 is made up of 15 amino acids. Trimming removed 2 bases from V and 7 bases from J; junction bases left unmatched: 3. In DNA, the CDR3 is TGTGCCAGTAGTATACTAGCGGGGGGGCTTAATGAGCAGTTCTTC. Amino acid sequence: CASSILAGGLNEQFF.

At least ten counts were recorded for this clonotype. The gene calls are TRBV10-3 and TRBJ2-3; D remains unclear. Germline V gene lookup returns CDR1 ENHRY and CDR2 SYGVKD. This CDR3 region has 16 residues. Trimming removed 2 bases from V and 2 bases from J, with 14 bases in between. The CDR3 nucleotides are TGTGCCATCAGTGAGCCCCTGGCCAGTGACACAGATACGCAGTATTTT. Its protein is CAISEPLASDTDTQYF.

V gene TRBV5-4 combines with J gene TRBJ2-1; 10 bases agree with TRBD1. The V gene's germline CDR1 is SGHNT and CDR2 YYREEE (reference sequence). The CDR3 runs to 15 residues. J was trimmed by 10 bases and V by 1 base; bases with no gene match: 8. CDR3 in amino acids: CASSLPTGGAGEQFF. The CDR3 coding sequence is TGTGCCAGCAGCTTGCCGACAGGGGGCGCGGGGGAGCAGTTCTTC.

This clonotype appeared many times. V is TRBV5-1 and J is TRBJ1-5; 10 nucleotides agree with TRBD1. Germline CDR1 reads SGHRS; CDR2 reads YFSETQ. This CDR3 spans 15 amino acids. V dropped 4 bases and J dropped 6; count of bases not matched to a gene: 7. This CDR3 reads CASSPGTGASQPQHF. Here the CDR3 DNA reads TGCGCCAGCAGCCCCGGGACAGGGGCAAGTCAGCCCCAGCATTTT.

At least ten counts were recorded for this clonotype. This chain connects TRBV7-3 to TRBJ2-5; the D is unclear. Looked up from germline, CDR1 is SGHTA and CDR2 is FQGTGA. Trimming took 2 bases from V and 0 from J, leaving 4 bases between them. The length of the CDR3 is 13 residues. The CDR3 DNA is TGTGCCAGCAGCTTAGGGTACCAAGAGACCCAGTACTTC. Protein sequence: CASSLGYQETQYF. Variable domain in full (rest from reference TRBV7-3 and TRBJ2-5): GAGVSQTPSNKVTEKGKYVELRCDPISGHTALYWYRQSLGQGPEFLIYFQGTGAADDSGLPNDRFFAVRPEGSVSTLKIQRTERGDSAVYLCASSLGYQETQYFGPGTRLLVL.

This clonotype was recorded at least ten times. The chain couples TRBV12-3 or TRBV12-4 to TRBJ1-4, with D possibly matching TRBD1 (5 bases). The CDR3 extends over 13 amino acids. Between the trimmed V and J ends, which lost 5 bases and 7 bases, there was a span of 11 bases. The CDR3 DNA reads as TGTGCCAGCAGTGGGGGGGTTGGTGAAAAACTGTTTTTT. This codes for CASSGGVGEKLFF.